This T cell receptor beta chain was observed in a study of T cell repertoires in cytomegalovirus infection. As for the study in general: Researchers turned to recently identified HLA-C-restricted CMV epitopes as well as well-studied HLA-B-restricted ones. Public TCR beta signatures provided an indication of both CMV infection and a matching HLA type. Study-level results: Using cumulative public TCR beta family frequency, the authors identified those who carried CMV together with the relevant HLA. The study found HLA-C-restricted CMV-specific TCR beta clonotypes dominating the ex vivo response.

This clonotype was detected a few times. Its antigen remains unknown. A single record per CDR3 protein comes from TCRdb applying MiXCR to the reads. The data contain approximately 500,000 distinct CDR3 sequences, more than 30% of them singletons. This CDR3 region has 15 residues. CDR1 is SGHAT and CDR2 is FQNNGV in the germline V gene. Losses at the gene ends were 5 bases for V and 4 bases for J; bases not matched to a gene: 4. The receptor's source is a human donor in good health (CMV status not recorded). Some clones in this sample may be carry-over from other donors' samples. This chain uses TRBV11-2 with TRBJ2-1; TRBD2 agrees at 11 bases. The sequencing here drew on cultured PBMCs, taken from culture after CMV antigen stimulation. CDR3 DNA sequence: TGTGCCAGCAGCGTAAGGACTAGCGGGTACAATGAGCAGTTCTTC. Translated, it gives CASSVRTSGYNEQFF.